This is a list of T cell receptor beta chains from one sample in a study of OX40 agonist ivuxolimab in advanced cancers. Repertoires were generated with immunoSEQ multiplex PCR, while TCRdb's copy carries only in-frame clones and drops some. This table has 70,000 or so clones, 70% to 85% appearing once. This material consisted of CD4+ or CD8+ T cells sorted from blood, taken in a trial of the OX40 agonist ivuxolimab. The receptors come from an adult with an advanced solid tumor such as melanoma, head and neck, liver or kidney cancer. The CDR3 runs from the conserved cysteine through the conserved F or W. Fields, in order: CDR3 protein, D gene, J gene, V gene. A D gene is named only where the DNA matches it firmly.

cdr3_aa: CASGGASTDTQYF
d_call: -
j_call: TRBJ2-3
v_call: TRBV7-2

cdr3_aa: CASSSDRGNYNEQFF
d_call: TRBD1
j_call: TRBJ2-1
v_call: TRBV7-2

cdr3_aa: CASSPSRQEYYNEQFF
d_call: -
j_call: TRBJ2-1
v_call: TRBV18

cdr3_aa: CASSQFWSGGRYNEQFF
d_call: TRBD2
j_call: TRBJ2-1
v_call: TRBV14

cdr3_aa: CASSADTGPQYF
d_call: -
j_call: TRBJ2-3
v_call: TRBV2

cdr3_aa: CASSLVPGTYGYTF
d_call: -
j_call: TRBJ1-2
v_call: TRBV5-1

cdr3_aa: CASSLTGGSGSPFQETQYF
d_call: TRBD2
j_call: TRBJ2-5
v_call: TRBV7-3

cdr3_aa: CASGVGGSGNTIYF
d_call: -
j_call: TRBJ1-3
v_call: TRBV12-5

cdr3_aa: CASSYSRASGANVLTF
d_call: -
j_call: TRBJ2-6
v_call: TRBV6-5

cdr3_aa: CSVAGGGGREAFF
d_call: -
j_call: TRBJ1-1
v_call: TRBV29-1

cdr3_aa: CASSRTEQETQYF
d_call: -
j_call: TRBJ2-5
v_call: TRBV5-1

cdr3_aa: CSVVRGGKAGVTEAFF
d_call: -
j_call: TRBJ1-1
v_call: TRBV29-1

cdr3_aa: CAWSGAPLEEKLFF
d_call: -
j_call: TRBJ1-4
v_call: TRBV30

cdr3_aa: CASSLDRFRGCDF
d_call: -
j_call: TRBJ1-6
v_call: TRBV11-2

cdr3_aa: CASSQGPVGNYGYTF
d_call: -
j_call: TRBJ1-2
v_call: TRBV4-1

cdr3_aa: CSVEGGAGYGYTF
d_call: -
j_call: TRBJ1-2
v_call: TRBV29-1

cdr3_aa: CASSSLDSYYEQYF
d_call: -
j_call: TRBJ2-7
v_call: TRBV5-8

cdr3_aa: CASSVSNTPLHF
d_call: -
j_call: TRBJ1-6
v_call: TRBV2

cdr3_aa: CASSFREDNNEQFF
d_call: -
j_call: TRBJ2-1
v_call: TRBV5-1

cdr3_aa: CASRGQVTGNTIYF
d_call: TRBD1
j_call: TRBJ1-3
v_call: TRBV6-6

cdr3_aa: CASSSNWGLGFF
d_call: -
j_call: TRBJ2-1
v_call: TRBV7-9

cdr3_aa: CASSLREGDTKNIQYF
d_call: -
j_call: TRBJ2-4
v_call: TRBV5-1

cdr3_aa: CASSQAARLYNEQFF
d_call: -
j_call: TRBJ2-1
v_call: TRBV4-3

cdr3_aa: CASSLMGGADYGYTF
d_call: -
j_call: TRBJ1-2
v_call: TRBV28

cdr3_aa: CASSFQGNTEAFF
d_call: -
j_call: TRBJ1-1
v_call: TRBV7-9

cdr3_aa: CASHDRDRGPGYTF
d_call: TRBD1
j_call: TRBJ1-2
v_call: TRBV5-1

cdr3_aa: CASSKPLAGVDNEQFF
d_call: TRBD2
j_call: TRBJ2-1
v_call: TRBV28

cdr3_aa: CASRPSGYGYTF
d_call: -
j_call: TRBJ1-2
v_call: TRBV6-1

cdr3_aa: CASSAGVGYGYTF
d_call: -
j_call: TRBJ1-2
v_call: TRBV19

cdr3_aa: CASSLDGDNTGELFF
d_call: -
j_call: TRBJ2-2
v_call: TRBV5-1

cdr3_aa: CASSTSNTGELFF
d_call: -
j_call: TRBJ2-2
v_call: TRBV5-1

cdr3_aa: CASSFMLAGEQYF
d_call: -
j_call: TRBJ2-7
v_call: TRBV6-6

cdr3_aa: CSVVADGDTQYF
d_call: -
j_call: TRBJ2-3
v_call: TRBV29-1

cdr3_aa: CASSIAGGGADTQYF
d_call: TRBD2
j_call: TRBJ2-3
v_call: TRBV9

cdr3_aa: CASTFPPLETGGRRYGYTF
d_call: TRBD1
j_call: TRBJ1-2
v_call: TRBV9

cdr3_aa: CASSPERGNTIYF
d_call: -
j_call: TRBJ1-3
v_call: TRBV10-1

cdr3_aa: CASSPRTGGNQPQHF
d_call: -
j_call: TRBJ1-5
v_call: TRBV18

cdr3_aa: CASSLGGQGHYGYTF
d_call: TRBD1
j_call: TRBJ1-2
v_call: TRBV5-4

cdr3_aa: CASSLENTEAFF
d_call: -
j_call: TRBJ1-1
v_call: TRBV11-2

cdr3_aa: CASSKQQSSGNTIYF
d_call: -
j_call: TRBJ1-3
v_call: TRBV21-1

cdr3_aa: CASSEPGRKSSYNEQFF
d_call: -
j_call: TRBJ2-1
v_call: TRBV6-1

cdr3_aa: CASSFGTGGGETQYF
d_call: TRBD1
j_call: TRBJ2-5
v_call: TRBV28

cdr3_aa: CASSLAGGEYNEQFF
d_call: TRBD2
j_call: TRBJ2-1
v_call: TRBV5-4

cdr3_aa: CASTLSTGPLTEAFF
d_call: TRBD1
j_call: TRBJ1-1
v_call: TRBV10-2

cdr3_aa: CASSLRQGANEKLFF
d_call: TRBD1
j_call: TRBJ1-4
v_call: TRBV5-1

cdr3_aa: CASSPRDRAPDTQYF
d_call: TRBD1
j_call: TRBJ2-3
v_call: TRBV7-9

cdr3_aa: CASSDRGTGSTEAFF
d_call: TRBD1
j_call: TRBJ1-1
v_call: TRBV19

cdr3_aa: CASSSRVGATEAFF
d_call: -
j_call: TRBJ1-1
v_call: TRBV19